A single sample is the source of the 26 T cell receptor beta chains below, sequenced in a study of OX40 agonist ivuxolimab in advanced cancers. Clones were read by immunoSEQ multiplex PCR, and TCRdb kept only the in-frame ones, dropping some. In the table there are more than 65,000 clones, around 85% of which are singletons. The input for sequencing was CD4+ or CD8+ T cells sorted from blood, taken in a trial of the OX40 agonist ivuxolimab. These receptors were taken from an adult with an advanced solid tumor such as melanoma, head and neck, liver or kidney cancer.

V is TRBV6-5 and J is TRBJ1-5; 8 bases fit TRBD1. This CDR3 is built from 15 residues. From germline, CDR1 is MNHEY and CDR2 SVGAGI. Trimming removed 5 bases from V and 7 bases from J; junction bases left unmatched: 10. The CDR3 loop is CASSPLGQGRQPQHF. The DNA of the CDR3 is TGTGCCAGCAGTCCACTAGGACAGGGCAGGCAGCCCCAGCATTTT.

The genes are TRBV11-2 and TRBJ2-7; the D call may be TRBD1 or TRBD2 (6 bases each). Germline CDR1 is SGHAT and CDR2 is FQNNGV. V lost 6 bases to trimming and J lost 5 bases, with 20 bases between them. CDR3 length: 15 residues. CDR3: CASSFGGRFLDEQYF. CDR3 sequence (DNA): TGTGCCAGCAGTTTCGGGGGCCGTTTTCTGGACGAGCAGTACTTC.

The genes are TRBV4-2 and TRBJ1-4; 7 bases are shared with TRBD1. This CDR3 has 15 residues. From germline, CDR1 is LGHNA and CDR2 YNFKEQ. V shed 6 bases and J 6 bases; nucleotides not matched to a gene: 10. CDR3 nucleotides: TGTGCCAGCAGGCGAGGGGGGCAGGGGGATGAAAAACTGTTTTTT. It yields the protein CASRRGGQGDEKLFF.

The genes are TRBV5-1 and TRBJ1-4, with 9 bases aligning to TRBD1. J was trimmed by 5 bases and V by 0 bases; bases with no gene match: 5. This CDR3 region has 16 residues. Germline loops: CDR1 SGHRS, CDR2 YFSETQ. The CDR3 protein is CASSLGSGQGNEKLFF. The DNA of the CDR3 is TGCGCCAGCAGCTTGGGCTCCGGACAGGGGAATGAAAAACTGTTTTTT.

The genes are TRBV28 and TRBJ1-6, with TRBD1 identical over 10 bases. Germline V gives CDR1 MDHEN, CDR2 SYDVKM. This CDR3 has 17 amino acids. J lost 8 bases, V lost 3 bases, and 10 bases had no gene match. CDR3 loop: CASSLGQGKVIDSPLHF. In DNA, the CDR3 is TGTGCCAGCAGTTTGGGACAGGGGAAAGTCATCGATTCACCCCTCCACTTT.

The chain couples TRBV4-2 to TRBJ1-4; D unresolved. CDR1 is LGHNA and CDR2 is YNFKEQ in the germline V gene. V was trimmed by 4 bases and J by 3 bases, leaving 9 bases between them. This CDR3 is built from 14 residues. As DNA, the CDR3 is TGTGCCAGCAGCCCCGAGCGGTCTAATGAAAAACTGTTTTTT. Its translation: CASSPERSNEKLFF.

The chain is built from TRBV28 and TRBJ1-5; D is undetermined. Looked up from germline, CDR1 is MDHEN and CDR2 is SYDVKM. Trimming stripped 2 bases from V and 6 bases from J, with 11 bases between. The CDR3 length is 14 residues. This chain's CDR3 is CASSLGWGGQPQHF. The CDR3 DNA is TGTGCCAGCAGTTTAGGGTGGGGAGGTCAGCCCCAGCATTTT.

The chain combines TRBV5-4 with TRBJ2-4; 7 bases are shared with TRBD2. The CDR3 runs to 17 residues. Germline CDR1 reads SGHNT; CDR2 reads YYREEE (reference sequence). With 3 bases clipped from V and 4 bases from J, the junction kept 13 bases outside the gene matches. The chain's CDR3 is CASSSRGTGTTKNIQYF. Written as DNA, the CDR3 is TGTGCCAGCAGCTCACGAGGTACCGGGACTACAAAAAACATTCAGTACTTC.

The V gene is TRBV5-5, the J gene TRBJ1-3, with 8 bases identical to TRBD1. This CDR3 is 17 amino acids long. Looked up from germline, CDR1 is SGHKS and CDR2 is YYEKEE (reference sequence). J lost 0 bases, V lost 4 bases, and 9 bases had no gene match. The CDR3 is CASSLRTGMVSGNTIYF. The CDR3 DNA reads as TGTGCCAGCAGCCTCCGGACAGGGATGGTCTCTGGAAACACCATATATTTT.

This clone was seen a handful of times. The chain uses TRBV4-3 and TRBJ1-2; D gene uncertain. The ends were cut back, 4 bases at V and 6 bases at J, with 18 bases in the middle. The CDR3 consists of 15 residues. Germline assignment: CDR1 LGHNA and CDR2 YSLEER. The CDR3: CASSREESAAHGYTF. In DNA, the CDR3 is TGCGCCAGCAGCCGAGAAGAGTCGGCGGCGCATGGCTACACCTTC.

The chain combines TRBV15 with TRBJ2-7, with D unclear. Germline CDR1 LNHNV, CDR2 YYDKDF (reference sequence). The ends were cut back, 1 base at V and 4 bases at J, with 11 bases in the middle. The CDR3 contains 14 residues. The CDR3 DNA reads as TGTGCCACCAGCAGAGCCGGGCAGGAGTACGAGCAGTACTTC. Its protein is CATSRAGQEYEQYF.

On this clone itself: The same CDR3 also results from other DNA sequences found in this sample. The chain links TRBV7-2 to TRBJ2-2; TRBD1 aligns across 7 bases. Germline loops: CDR1 SGHTA, CDR2 FQGNSA. The trim removed 4 bases at V and 5 bases at J, leaving 4 bases unmatched. The CDR3 extends over 14 amino acids. CDR3 amino acids: CASSSRQGTGELFF. CDR3 nucleotide sequence: TGTGCCAGCAGCTCTAGACAGGGAACCGGGGAGCTGTTTTTT.

The gene calls are TRBV6-1 and TRBJ2-7, with D tentatively TRBD1 (5 bases). Germline CDR1 and CDR2: MNHNS and SASEGT. Between the trimmed V and J ends, which lost 4 bases and 2 bases, there was a span of 9 bases. The CDR3 is made up of 13 amino acids. The CDR3 nucleotides read TGTGCCAGCAGTGGAGACAGAACCTACGAGCAGTACTTC. This translates into CASSGDRTYEQYF.

The chain combines TRBV18 with TRBJ2-3; 8 bases fit TRBD1. The J segment lost 4 bases and the V segment lost 1 base, leaving 13 bases of the junction unmatched. Germline V gene data show CDR1 as KGHSH and CDR2 as LQKENI. This CDR3 is 18 amino acids long. DNA of the CDR3: TGTGCCAGCTCACCACGAAAAGGAGGCAGGGGGCAGGCAGATACGCAGTATTTT. This encodes CASSPRKGGRGQADTQYF.

The chain links TRBV6-6 to TRBJ1-2; D call uncertain. The CDR3 contains 13 residues. Germline V gene data show CDR1 as MNHNY and CDR2 as SVGAGI (reference sequence). Trimming took 5 bases from V and 1 from J, leaving 8 bases between them. CDR3 bases: TGTGCCAGCAGTATCGGGGTTAACTATGGCTACACCTTC. The encoded protein is CASSIGVNYGYTF.

CDR3: CASSFELPSGANVLTF. The CDR3 region has the DNA TGTGCCAGCAGCTTCGAGTTGCCCTCTGGGGCCAACGTCCTGACTTTC. V is TRBV7-9 and J is TRBJ2-6, with D uncertain. The CDR3 extends over 16 amino acids. Looked up from germline, CDR1 is SEHNR and CDR2 is FQNEAQ (reference sequence). Trimming took 3 bases from V and 0 from J, leaving 9 bases between them.

This chain links TRBV6-5 with TRBJ2-7, with TRBD1 identical over 9 bases. V lost 5 bases to trimming and J lost 4 bases; unmatched junction nucleotides: 9. The CDR3 contains 15 residues. The germline V gene has CDR1 MNHEY and CDR2 SVGAGI. The chain's CDR3 is CASSASGTGPYEQYF. The CDR3 DNA is TGTGCCAGCAGTGCCTCCGGGACAGGGCCATACGAGCAGTACTTC.

This chain joins TRBV27 and TRBJ1-1, with a possible D match to TRBD1 (6 bases). The CDR3 runs 17 residues. Trimming took 0 bases from V and 1 from J, leaving 15 bases between them. Germline-derived CDR1 and CDR2 are MNHEY and SMNVEV (reference sequence). The CDR3 region is CASSLSISGVGNTEAFF. CDR3 in DNA: TGTGCCAGCAGTTTATCTATATCAGGGGTGGGGAACACTGAAGCTTTCTTT.

The V gene is TRBV7-6, the J gene TRBJ1-1, with 7 positions matching TRBD1. This CDR3 has 16 amino acids. V lost 2 bases, J lost 1 base, and 7 bases stayed unmatched. Germline CDR1 SGHVS, CDR2 FNYEAQ. The CDR3 coding sequence is TGTGCCAGCAGCTTAACTCCGGGACAGTGGAACACTGAAGCTTTCTTT. Translating it yields CASSLTPGQWNTEAFF.

The rearrangement joins TRBV29-1 to TRBJ1-4; D is possibly TRBD1 (6 bases). Germline CDR1 is SQVTM and CDR2 is ANQGSEA. V was shortened by 7 bases and J by 3 bases, with 9 bases between the two germline ends. The CDR3 covers 12 residues. CDR3 in DNA: TGCAGCGCGGACAGCGCTAATGAAAAACTGTTTTTT. This translates into CSADSANEKLFF.

The chain joins TRBV28 to TRBJ1-1; D possibly corresponds to TRBD1 (6 bases). The germline V gene has CDR1 MDHEN and CDR2 SYDVKM. Trimming removed 1 base from V and 1 base from J, with 28 bases in between. The CDR3 has 21 amino acids. The CDR3 DNA reads as TGTGCCAGCAGTTTATCGTCCTGGGGGGCGCCTTGGGTAGAGCGGAACACTGAAGCTTTCTTT. Translation gives CASSLSSWGAPWVERNTEAFF.

The V and J genes are TRBV11-3 and TRBJ2-5; 10 positions match TRBD2. The V gene's germline CDR1 is SGHNT and CDR2 YENEEA. The CDR3 spans 15 residues. J lost 5 bases, V lost 2 bases, and 5 bases had no gene match. The CDR3 loop reads CASSLLAGVGETQYF. Here the CDR3 DNA reads TGTGCCAGCAGCTTACTAGCGGGAGTCGGGGAGACCCAGTACTTC.

V and J are TRBV29-1 and TRBJ1-4; 7 bases are a match to TRBD1. The trim removed 6 bases at V and 7 bases at J, leaving 5 bases unmatched. Germline V gene lookup returns CDR1 SQVTM and CDR2 ANQGSEA. The CDR3 totals 12 residues. CDR3 bases: TGCAGCGTATTACAGGGGTCTGAAAAACTGTTTTTT. It encodes CSVLQGSEKLFF.

The chain is built from TRBV2 and TRBJ1-2, with no clear D. The length of the CDR3 is 15 residues. Germline loops: CDR1 SNHLY, CDR2 FYNNEI. Trimming removed 3 bases at V and 0 bases at J, with 11 bases between. CDR3 amino acids: CASSESASSNYGYTF. The CDR3 DNA sequence: TGTGCCAGCAGTGAGTCGGCCAGCTCTAACTATGGCTACACCTTC.

The CDR3 reads CASSRIGTSFSHNEQFF. CDR3 sequence (DNA): TGTGCCAGCAGCCGTATAGGGACTAGCTTTTCCCACAATGAGCAGTTCTTC. This chain links TRBV11-3 with TRBJ2-1; 9 bases agree with TRBD2. From germline, CDR1 is SGHNT and CDR2 YENEEA. The CDR3 loop spans 17 amino acids. Losses at the gene ends were 5 bases for V and 5 bases for J; bases not matched to a gene: 13.

In this sample, this clone turned up once. The V and J genes are TRBV5-1 and TRBJ2-5; 11 bases match TRBD2. After removal of 0 bases from V and 1 base from J, the junction contained 2 bases not matched to a gene. The CDR3 runs to 16 residues. Germline CDR1 reads SGHRS; CDR2 reads YFSETQ. CDR3 region: CASSLELAGAQETQYF. CDR3 DNA sequence: TGCGCCAGCAGCTTGGAACTAGCGGGGGCCCAAGAGACCCAGTACTTC.